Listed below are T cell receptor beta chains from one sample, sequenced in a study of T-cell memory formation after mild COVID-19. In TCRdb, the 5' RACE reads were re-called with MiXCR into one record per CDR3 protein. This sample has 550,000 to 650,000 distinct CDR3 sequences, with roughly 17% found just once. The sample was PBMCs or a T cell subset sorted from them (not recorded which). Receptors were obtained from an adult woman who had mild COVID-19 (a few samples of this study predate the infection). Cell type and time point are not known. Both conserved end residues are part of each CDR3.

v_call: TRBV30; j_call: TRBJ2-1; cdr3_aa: CAWMRGASYNEQFF
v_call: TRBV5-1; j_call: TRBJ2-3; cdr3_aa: CASSPPGTSGGRTDTQYF
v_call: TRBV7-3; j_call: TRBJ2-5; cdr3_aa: CASSLIPTDQETQYF
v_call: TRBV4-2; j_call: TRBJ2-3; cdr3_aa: CASSPRLAVDTQYF
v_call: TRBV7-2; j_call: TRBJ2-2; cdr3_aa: CASRGQGAVTTGELFF
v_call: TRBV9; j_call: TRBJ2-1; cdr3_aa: CASSVVSGRGSEQFF
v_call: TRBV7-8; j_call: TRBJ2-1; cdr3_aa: CASSLEAGGPYNEQFF
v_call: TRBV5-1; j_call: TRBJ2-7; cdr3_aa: CASSLGQGINYEQYF
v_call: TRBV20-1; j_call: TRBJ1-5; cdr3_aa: CSAIDIPDKPQHF
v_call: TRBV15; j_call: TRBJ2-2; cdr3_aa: CATSRDQASPNTGELFF